This T cell receptor (beta chain) was documented in a study of shared clonotypes between healthy human individuals. Of note for this clone: Its specificity is unknown.

Genomic DNA per cell subset filled all wells of several immunoSEQ plates. The assay was immunoSEQ multiplex PCR, and TCRdb's table has in-frame clones only and misses some. The sample consists of over 950,000 clones, approximately 80% of them appearing once. Per germline, CDR1 MNHNS and CDR2 SASEGT. Trimming stripped 4 bases from V and 4 bases from J, with 13 bases between. This CDR3 comprises 15 residues. Whole-study results and caveats: Sample collection involved blood only; tissue repertoires are likely different. Roughly 4.6% of naive CD4 clonotypes were common to several donors.

The TCR sequence derives from a man aged 18 to 35 in good health. Some clones in this sample may be carry-over from other donors' samples. The source material was memory CD4+ T cells from PBMCs. Subset in this sample: CD45RA-negative fraction. The genes are TRBV6-1 and TRBJ2-2; the D gene is possibly TRBD1 (7 bases). The CDR3 coding sequence is TGTGCCAGCAGTGGAAGACAGGGAGGCACCGGGGAGCTGTTTTTT. It yields the protein CASSGRQGGTGELFF.